Below are 17 T cell receptor beta chains sequenced from a single sample in a study of blood T cell repertoires in COVID-19. Method: immunoSEQ multiplex PCR; TCRdb's copy keeps in-frame clones and lacks some. The sample lists approximately 260,000 clones; approximately 84% were seen once. Material: PBMCs or T cells enriched from blood (not recorded which). The receptors come from a woman aged 35 to 49 with acute COVID-19.

The chain links TRBV29-1 to TRBJ2-1; 7 bases are shared with TRBD1. J was trimmed by 6 bases and V by 6 bases; bases with no gene match: 20. The CDR3 has 17 residues. From germline, CDR1 is SQVTM and CDR2 ANQGSEA. The CDR3 reads CSVAPPPDRVIGNEQFF. The CDR3 region has the DNA TGCAGCGTCGCGCCACCACCCGACAGGGTAATAGGCAATGAGCAGTTCTTC.

This sequence joins TRBV2 and TRBJ2-5, with 9 bases fitting TRBD1. This CDR3 is 14 amino acids long. Germline trimming cut 8 bases from V and 5 bases from J; bases unmatched to any gene: 9. CDR1 is SNHLY, CDR2 FYNNEI, per germline. The CDR3 nucleotides are TGTGCCAGCCTACTAACAGGGGGCGGTGAGACCCAGTACTTC. This codes for CASLLTGGGETQYF. Full variable domain (rest looked up from reference TRBV2 and TRBJ2-5): EPEVTQTPSHQVTQMGQEVILRCVPISNHLYFYWYRQILGQKVEFLVSFYNNEISEKSEIFDDQFSVERPDGSNFTLKIRSTKLEDSAMYFCASLLTGGGETQYFGPGTRLLVL.

The chain employs TRBV5-6 and TRBJ2-7; TRBD2 aligns across 7 bases. Trimming removed 3 bases from V and 0 bases from J; junction bases left unmatched: 9. The CDR3 sequence is 16 residues long. CDR1 is SGHDT, CDR2 YYEEEE, per germline. The CDR3 coding sequence is TGTGCCAGCAGCTCCACCCCTAGCGGTAGCTCCTACGAGCAGTACTTC. Amino acid sequence: CASSSTPSGSSYEQYF.

The genes are TRBV18 and TRBJ1-1; D not certain. Germline V gene data show CDR1 as KGHSH and CDR2 as LQKENI. V lost 0 bases, J lost 4 bases, and 12 bases lay in between. The CDR3 runs to 15 residues. CDR3 DNA sequence: TGTGCCAGCTCACCACCCGTCCCGCGGGGCACTGAAGCTTTCTTT. Translating gives CASSPPVPRGTEAFF.

This chain joins TRBV30 and TRBJ1-6; TRBD1 might be the D (6 bases). CDR1 and CDR2 (germline): GTSNPN, SVGIG (reference sequence). The length of the CDR3 is 15 residues. V gave up 1 base and J gave up 8 bases, with 15 bases separating them. The CDR3 is CAWSGGKGVDSPLHF. CDR3 sequence (DNA): TGTGCCTGGAGTGGGGGAAAGGGGGTTGATTCACCCCTCCACTTT.

This sequence joins TRBV2 and TRBJ2-1, with 11 bases aligning to TRBD2. The CDR3 loop spans 14 amino acids. Losses at the gene ends were 3 bases for V and 9 bases for J; bases not matched to a gene: 4. Germline V gene data show CDR1 as SNHLY and CDR2 as FYNNEI. The CDR3 sequence is CASSDSGRASEQFF. In nucleotides, the CDR3 is TGTGCCAGCAGTGATAGCGGGAGGGCCTCTGAGCAGTTCTTC.

The sample holds one count of this clone. This chain joins TRBV7-9 and TRBJ1-1, with D unresolved. The V gene's germline CDR1 is SEHNR and CDR2 FQNEAQ (reference sequence). V lost 4 bases and J 10 bases, leaving 13 bases between the germline ends. This CDR3 is built from 12 residues. The CDR3 region is CASSYSSRGAFF. CDR3 coding DNA: TGTGCCAGCAGCTACTCTAGCAGAGGAGCTTTCTTT. Full variable domain (remainder filled in from reference TRBV7-9 and TRBJ1-1): DTGVSQNPRHKITKRGQNVTFRCDPISEHNRLYWYRQTLGQGPEFLTYFQNEAQLEKSRLLSDRFSAERPKGSFSTLEIQRTEQGDSAMYLCASSYSSRGAFFGQGTRLTVV.

The V and J genes are TRBV19 and TRBJ2-2; 7 nucleotides align to TRBD2. V was pared by 4 bases and J by 8 bases, with 13 bases of the junction left unmatched. The CDR3 runs 16 residues. Germline CDR1 and CDR2: LNHDA and SQIVND (reference sequence). DNA for the CDR3: TGTGCCAGTAGTAGGGGCGGAGGAGCGGGGCAGGGGGAGCTGTTTTTT. This translates into CASSRGGGAGQGELFF.

The CDR3 DNA is TGTGCCAGCAGCTACGGACTAGCGAGGAGATCCGGGGAGCTGTTTTTT. This gives the protein CASSYGLARRSGELFF. V gene TRBV7-8 combines with J gene TRBJ2-2; 9 bases line up with TRBD2. V lost 4 bases and J lost 6; bases outside the gene matches: 9. Looked up from germline, CDR1 is SGHVS and CDR2 is FQNEAQ. This CDR3 is built from 16 residues.

The chain joins TRBV5-1 to TRBJ2-7, with D perhaps TRBD2 (5 bases). The CDR3 extends over 13 amino acids. Per germline, CDR1 SGHRS and CDR2 YFSETQ. V lost 7 bases and J 5 bases, leaving 16 bases between the germline ends. The chain's CDR3 is CASASWRANEQYF. The CDR3 DNA sequence: TGCGCCAGCGCTTCTTGGCGGGCCAACGAGCAGTACTTC. The variable domain in full, with the rest retrieved from reference TRBV5-1 and TRBJ2-7, is KAGVTQTPRYLIKTRGQQVTLSCSPISGHRSVSWYQQTPGQGLQFLFEYFSETQRNKGNFPGRFSGRQFSNSRSEMNVSTLELGDSALYLCASASWRANEQYFGPGTRLTVT.

The chain employs TRBV1 and TRBJ2-7; the D segment call TRBD1 is taken from the table without a DNA check. TRBV1 corresponds to a pseudogene. The CDR3 covers 18 residues. The CDR3 DNA sequence: TGCACCAGCAGCCAAGAAGGTCAAGGACAGGGGTCCTCCTACGAGCAGTACTTC. Its translation is CTSSQEGQGQGSSYEQYF.

The V gene is TRBV27, the J gene TRBJ2-3; D may be TRBD2 (5 bases). The CDR3 totals 18 residues. Trimming took 5 bases from V and 4 from J, leaving 25 bases between them. Per germline, CDR1 MNHEY and CDR2 SMNVEV (reference sequence). As DNA, the CDR3 is TGTGCCAGCAGTCACCGATCAAACCTTGAAGTGAGGGCAGATACGCAGTATTTT. It encodes CASSHRSNLEVRADTQYF.

The genes are TRBV5-4 and TRBJ2-3; TRBD2 aligns across 9 bases. V shed 5 bases and J 5 bases; nucleotides not matched to a gene: 12. The germline V gene encodes CDR1 SGHNT and CDR2 YYREEE (reference sequence). The CDR3 is 16 amino acids. The CDR3 is CASSYSGSTRGDTQYF. CDR3 nucleotides: TGTGCCAGCAGTTATAGCGGGAGCACCCGGGGAGATACGCAGTATTTT.

In this sample, this clone turned up once. The chain has TRBV11-2 and TRBJ1-2; no clear D. Germline CDR1 SGHAT, CDR2 FQNNGV. V lost 1 base to trimming and J lost 8 bases, with 11 bases between them. The CDR3 length is 13 residues. CDR3 amino acids: CASSLVQSLGYTF. CDR3 DNA: TGTGCCAGCAGCTTAGTGCAGTCTTTGGGCTACACCTTC.

V gene TRBV10-3 combines with J gene TRBJ1-2; a weak D match, TRBD1 (5 bases). This CDR3 comprises 15 residues. Trimming pared 6 bases from V and 0 bases from J, leaving 14 bases between. Germline V lookup: CDR1 ENHRY, CDR2 SYGVKD. CDR3 sequence: CAISPGQITNYGYTF. CDR3 DNA: TGTGCCATCAGCCCAGGGCAGATAACTAACTATGGCTACACCTTC.

The V gene is TRBV6-2 or TRBV6-3, the J gene TRBJ1-1; 8 bases align to TRBD1. V dropped 2 bases and J dropped 6; count of bases not matched to a gene: 2. Per the germline V gene, CDR1 is MNHEY and CDR2 is SVGEGT. The CDR3 runs 13 residues. The DNA of the CDR3 is TGTGCCAGCAGTTACGTACAGGGGGCTGAAGCTTTCTTT. Its translation is CASSYVQGAEAFF.

This clone was seen just once. The genes are TRBV11-2 and TRBJ2-1; 11 bases are a match to TRBD2. Looked up from germline, CDR1 is SGHAT and CDR2 is FQNNGV. Trimming at V came to 1 base and at J to 8 bases, leaving 4 bases not matched to a gene. The CDR3 has 15 amino acids. The CDR3 sequence: CASSLVAGGPHEQFF. CDR3 nucleotide sequence: TGTGCCAGCAGCTTAGTAGCGGGAGGGCCCCATGAGCAGTTCTTC.